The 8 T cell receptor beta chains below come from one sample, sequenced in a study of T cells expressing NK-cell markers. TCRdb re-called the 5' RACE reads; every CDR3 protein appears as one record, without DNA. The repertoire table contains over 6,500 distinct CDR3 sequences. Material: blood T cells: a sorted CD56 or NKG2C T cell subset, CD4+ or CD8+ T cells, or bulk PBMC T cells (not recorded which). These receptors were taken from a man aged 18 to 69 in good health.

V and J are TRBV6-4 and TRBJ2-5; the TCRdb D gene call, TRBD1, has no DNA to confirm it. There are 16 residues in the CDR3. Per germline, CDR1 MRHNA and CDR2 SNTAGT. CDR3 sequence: CASSPTGAGGQETQYF.

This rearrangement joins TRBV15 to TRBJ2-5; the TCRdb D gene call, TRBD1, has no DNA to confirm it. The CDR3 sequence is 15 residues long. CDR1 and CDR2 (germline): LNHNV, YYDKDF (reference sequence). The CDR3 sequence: CATSRERQGAETQYF.

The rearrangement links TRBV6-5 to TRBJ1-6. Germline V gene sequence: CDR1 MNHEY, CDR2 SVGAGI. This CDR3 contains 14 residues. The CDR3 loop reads CASSYGPANSPLHF.

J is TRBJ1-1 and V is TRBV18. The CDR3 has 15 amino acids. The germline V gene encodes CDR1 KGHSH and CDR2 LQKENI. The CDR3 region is CASSPPNGVNTEAFF.

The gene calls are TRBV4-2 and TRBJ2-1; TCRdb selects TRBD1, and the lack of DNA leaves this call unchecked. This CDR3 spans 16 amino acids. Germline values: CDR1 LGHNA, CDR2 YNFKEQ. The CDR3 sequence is CASSQEPGGTVNEQFF.

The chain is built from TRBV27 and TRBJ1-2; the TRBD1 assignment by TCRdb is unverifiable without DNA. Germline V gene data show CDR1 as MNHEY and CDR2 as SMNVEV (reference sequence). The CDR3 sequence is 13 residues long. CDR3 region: CASSHDRTYGYTF.

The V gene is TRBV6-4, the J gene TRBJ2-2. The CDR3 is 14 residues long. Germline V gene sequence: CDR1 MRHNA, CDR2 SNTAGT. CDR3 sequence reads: CASSDSTNTGELFF.

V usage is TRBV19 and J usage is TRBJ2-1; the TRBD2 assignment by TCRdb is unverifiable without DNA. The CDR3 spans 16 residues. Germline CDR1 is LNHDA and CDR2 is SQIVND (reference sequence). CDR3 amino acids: CASNGSGGRRSNEQFF.